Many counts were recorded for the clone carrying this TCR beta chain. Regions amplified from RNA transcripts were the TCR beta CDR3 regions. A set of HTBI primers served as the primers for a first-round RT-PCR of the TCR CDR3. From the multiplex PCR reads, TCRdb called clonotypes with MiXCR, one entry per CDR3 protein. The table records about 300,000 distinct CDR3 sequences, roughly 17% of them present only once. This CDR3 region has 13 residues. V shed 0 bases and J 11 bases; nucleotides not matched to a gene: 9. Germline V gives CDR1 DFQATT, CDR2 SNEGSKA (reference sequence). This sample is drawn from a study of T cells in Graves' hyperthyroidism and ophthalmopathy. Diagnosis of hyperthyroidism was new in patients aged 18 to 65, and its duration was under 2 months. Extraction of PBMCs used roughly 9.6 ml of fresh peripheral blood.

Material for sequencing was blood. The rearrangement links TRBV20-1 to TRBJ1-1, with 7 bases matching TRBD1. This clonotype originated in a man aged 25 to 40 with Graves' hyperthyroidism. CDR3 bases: TGCAGTGCTAGAGACCCCGGACAGGAGGCCGCTTTCTTT. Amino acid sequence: CSARDPGQEAAFF.